This passage covers 10 T cell receptor beta chains from one sample sequenced in a study of identical twins. MiXCR, run by TCRdb on the 5' RACE reads, gives a single entry per CDR3 protein. The table records approximately 220,000 distinct CDR3 sequences, roughly 7.5% of them present only once. In addition, the sample was reused for a study of yellow fever vaccine responses in identical twins.

Sequenced: CD8+ T cells sorted from blood. The source is a woman aged 18-29 years in good health.

In this sample, this clonotype turned up a few times. The rearrangement uses TRBV20-1 and TRBJ1-2; D may be TRBD1 (5 bases). From germline, CDR1 is DFQATT and CDR2 SNEGSKA (reference sequence). The CDR3 covers 13 residues. With 3 bases removed from V and 0 bases from J, the gap between germline ends came to 8 bases. CDR3 in amino acids: CSARGTANYGYTF. CDR3 nucleotides: TGCAGTGCTAGGGGGACCGCTAACTATGGCTACACCTTC.

This clonotype came up a few times. V gene TRBV20-1 combines with J gene TRBJ2-1; D remains ambiguous. This CDR3 is 11 amino acids long. Per germline, CDR1 DFQATT and CDR2 SNEGSKA (reference sequence). V was trimmed by 5 bases and J by 4 bases, leaving 6 bases between them. CDR3 region: CSALRYNEQFF. The CDR3 DNA sequence: TGCAGTGCTTTGCGGTACAATGAGCAGTTCTTC.

The chain couples TRBV2 to TRBJ2-1, with TRBD2 matching over 14 bases. The J segment lost 5 bases and the V segment lost 4 bases, leaving 4 bases of the junction unmatched. The CDR3 runs to 16 residues. Germline CDR1 SNHLY, CDR2 FYNNEI. The CDR3 loop is CASSVWGLAGDNEQFF. CDR3 sequence (DNA): TGTGCCAGCAGTGTTTGGGGACTAGCGGGGGACAATGAGCAGTTCTTC.

A note on this clonotype: Given a much more abundant clone one base away, this may be a read error. The chain employs TRBV7-8 and TRBJ2-7; 8 bases are a match to TRBD2. From germline, CDR1 is SGHVS and CDR2 FQNEAQ. V lost 5 bases to trimming and J lost 7 bases; unmatched junction nucleotides: 10. The CDR3 covers 14 residues. The CDR3 is CASSTSGGALEQYF. DNA of the CDR3: TGTGCCAGCAGCACATCCGGGGGGGCCTTGGAGCAGTACTTC.

This clonotype was observed a handful of times. In nucleotides, the CDR3 is TGTGCCAGCAGTTACAGACGGTGGAACACTGAAGCTTTCTTT. Translation gives CASSYRRWNTEAFF. This chain connects TRBV6-2 or TRBV6-3 to TRBJ1-1; no clear D gene. The CDR3 extends over 14 amino acids. The V end lost 2 bases, the J end lost 1 base, and 8 bases lay between the germline ends. Looked up from germline, CDR1 is MNHEY and CDR2 is SVGEGT.

In this sample, this clonotype turned up a few times. This chain connects TRBV4-2 to TRBJ2-5, with 10 nucleotides matching TRBD2. The CDR3 runs to 18 residues. V lost 0 bases to trimming and J lost 5 bases; unmatched junction nucleotides: 12. CDR1 is LGHNA and CDR2 is YNFKEQ in the germline V gene. CDR3 nucleotides: TGTGCCAGCAGCCAAGATGAAGGCAGCGGGAGGGCCATCGAGACCCAGTACTTC. Its protein product is CASSQDEGSGRAIETQYF.

J is TRBJ2-1 and V is TRBV5-1; the match to TRBD2 covers 8 bases. The germline V gene encodes CDR1 SGHRS and CDR2 YFSETQ. With V trimmed by 3 bases and J by 3 bases, 5 bases remained unmatched. The CDR3 extends over 15 amino acids. The chain's CDR3 is CASSSGTRIYNEQFF. In DNA form, the CDR3 reads TGCGCCAGCAGCTCTGGGACTAGGATCTACAATGAGCAGTTCTTC.

This clonotype was seen a handful of times. The rearrangement joins TRBV10-3 to TRBJ1-6; TRBD1 might be the D (5 bases). This CDR3 is 18 amino acids long. CDR1 is ENHRY, CDR2 SYGVKD, per germline. V was trimmed by 7 bases and J by 1 base, leaving 20 bases between them. The CDR3 loop reads CAITLRGIIRSYNSPLHF. The CDR3 DNA reads as TGTGCCATCACTTTACGGGGGATTATTCGATCCTATAATTCACCCCTCCACTTT.

The chain carries TRBV6-1 and TRBJ2-5, with D possibly matching TRBD2 (6 bases). Trimming stripped 8 bases from V and 6 bases from J, with 10 bases between. The CDR3 runs 11 residues. Germline V gives CDR1 MNHNS, CDR2 SASEGT. The CDR3 DNA reads TGTGCCAGCCCCGGGGGTAAGACCCAGTACTTC. Translating gives CASPGGKTQYF.

This clonotype was detected a few times. The chain recombines TRBV2 with TRBJ2-7; 7 bases are a match to TRBD2. Germline-derived CDR1 and CDR2 are SNHLY and FYNNEI. With V trimmed by 2 bases and J by 3 bases, 4 bases remained unmatched. The CDR3 consists of 14 residues. The CDR3 protein is CASSEFPSGYEQYF. CDR3 DNA sequence: TGTGCCAGCAGTGAATTTCCTAGCGGCTACGAGCAGTACTTC.